This TCR beta chain is from a study of blood T cell repertoires in COVID-19. About the study: The study counted Cohort 3 donors as recovered given two negative PCRs, clearance, or symptom resolution. PBMCs, B-cell-depleted T cells, or T cells provided the cDNA or gDNA that made up the material.

The authors' processing: It was from reference gene primer amplification that nucleated cell counts were estimated. Assay: immunoSEQ multiplex PCR; the TCRdb copy retains only in-frame clones and omits some. The V and J calls and clone size are taken from that table; D and trimming were inferred from the DNA. The sample shows 350,000 to 400,000 clones, 80% to 90% of them seen only once. Living in 20 to 30 US areas, the participants were between about 18 and 100 years of age. Germline V gives CDR1 SGHAT, CDR2 FQDESV (reference sequence). Trimming cost V 5 bases and J 8 bases; bases outside gene matches: 2. The CDR3 has 12 residues.

The TCR originated in a man between 35 and 55 years old in a cohort exposed to, infected with or recovered from COVID-19 (not recorded which). Sequenced sample: PBMCs or T cells enriched from blood (not recorded which). V usage is TRBV11-1 and J usage is TRBJ1-1; 10 positions agree with TRBD1. The CDR3 DNA follows: TGTGCCAGCAGCCGGGACAGGGGAGAAGCTTTCTTT. It codes for CASSRDRGEAFF.